Included here is one TCR beta chain sequence, with context. As processed by the authors: For nucleated cells, counts were estimated from reference gene primer amplification. TCRdb's table, derived via immunoSEQ multiplex PCR, lists solely in-frame clones and lacks some. D and trimming were read from the DNA, whereas the V and J calls and clone size are those reported in that table. The sample lists roughly 130,000 clones; approximately 86% were seen once. CDR1 and CDR2 from the germline V gene are SEHNR and FQNEAQ (reference sequence). This CDR3 region has 14 residues. V was pared by 5 bases and J by 4 bases, with 11 bases between. This entry is derived from a study of blood T cell repertoires in COVID-19. Residents of over 20 US areas, aged about 18 to 89 years, made up the participants. Participants' reported clinical history set cohort assignment. Each recovered donor of Cohort 3 presented with two negative PCRs, clearance, or symptom resolution.

The chain has TRBV7-9 and TRBJ1-4; TRBD1 might be the D (5 bases). The TCR comes from a woman aged 50 to 60 who had recovered from COVID-19. The specimen sequenced was PBMCs or T cells enriched from blood (not recorded which). CDR3 loop: CASSQGHVNEKLFF. For the CDR3, the DNA is TGTGCCAGCAGCCAAGGACACGTTAATGAAAAACTGTTTTTT.